Reported below is one T cell receptor beta chain. This entry is derived from a study of blood T cell repertoires in COVID-19. The participants were between roughly 18 and 100 years old and came from under 25 US areas. Sequencing used immunoSEQ multiplex PCR; TCRdb keeps in-frame clones, though not all of them. The sample consists of around 130,000 clones, roughly four fifths of them appearing once. Trimming cost V 0 bases and J 5 bases; bases outside gene matches: 12. This CDR3 is built from 17 residues. Looked up from germline, CDR1 is LNHDA and CDR2 is SQIVND (reference sequence). Input material: PBMCs or T cells enriched from blood (not recorded which). The chain employs TRBV19 and TRBJ2-5, with 7 bases matching TRBD2. The receptor comes from a man aged 25-45 years who had recovered from COVID-19. In DNA, the CDR3 is TGTGCCAGTAGTATAGACCCCCTAGCGGTGGGTAAGGAGACCCAGTACTTC. Its translation: CASSIDPLAVGKETQYF.